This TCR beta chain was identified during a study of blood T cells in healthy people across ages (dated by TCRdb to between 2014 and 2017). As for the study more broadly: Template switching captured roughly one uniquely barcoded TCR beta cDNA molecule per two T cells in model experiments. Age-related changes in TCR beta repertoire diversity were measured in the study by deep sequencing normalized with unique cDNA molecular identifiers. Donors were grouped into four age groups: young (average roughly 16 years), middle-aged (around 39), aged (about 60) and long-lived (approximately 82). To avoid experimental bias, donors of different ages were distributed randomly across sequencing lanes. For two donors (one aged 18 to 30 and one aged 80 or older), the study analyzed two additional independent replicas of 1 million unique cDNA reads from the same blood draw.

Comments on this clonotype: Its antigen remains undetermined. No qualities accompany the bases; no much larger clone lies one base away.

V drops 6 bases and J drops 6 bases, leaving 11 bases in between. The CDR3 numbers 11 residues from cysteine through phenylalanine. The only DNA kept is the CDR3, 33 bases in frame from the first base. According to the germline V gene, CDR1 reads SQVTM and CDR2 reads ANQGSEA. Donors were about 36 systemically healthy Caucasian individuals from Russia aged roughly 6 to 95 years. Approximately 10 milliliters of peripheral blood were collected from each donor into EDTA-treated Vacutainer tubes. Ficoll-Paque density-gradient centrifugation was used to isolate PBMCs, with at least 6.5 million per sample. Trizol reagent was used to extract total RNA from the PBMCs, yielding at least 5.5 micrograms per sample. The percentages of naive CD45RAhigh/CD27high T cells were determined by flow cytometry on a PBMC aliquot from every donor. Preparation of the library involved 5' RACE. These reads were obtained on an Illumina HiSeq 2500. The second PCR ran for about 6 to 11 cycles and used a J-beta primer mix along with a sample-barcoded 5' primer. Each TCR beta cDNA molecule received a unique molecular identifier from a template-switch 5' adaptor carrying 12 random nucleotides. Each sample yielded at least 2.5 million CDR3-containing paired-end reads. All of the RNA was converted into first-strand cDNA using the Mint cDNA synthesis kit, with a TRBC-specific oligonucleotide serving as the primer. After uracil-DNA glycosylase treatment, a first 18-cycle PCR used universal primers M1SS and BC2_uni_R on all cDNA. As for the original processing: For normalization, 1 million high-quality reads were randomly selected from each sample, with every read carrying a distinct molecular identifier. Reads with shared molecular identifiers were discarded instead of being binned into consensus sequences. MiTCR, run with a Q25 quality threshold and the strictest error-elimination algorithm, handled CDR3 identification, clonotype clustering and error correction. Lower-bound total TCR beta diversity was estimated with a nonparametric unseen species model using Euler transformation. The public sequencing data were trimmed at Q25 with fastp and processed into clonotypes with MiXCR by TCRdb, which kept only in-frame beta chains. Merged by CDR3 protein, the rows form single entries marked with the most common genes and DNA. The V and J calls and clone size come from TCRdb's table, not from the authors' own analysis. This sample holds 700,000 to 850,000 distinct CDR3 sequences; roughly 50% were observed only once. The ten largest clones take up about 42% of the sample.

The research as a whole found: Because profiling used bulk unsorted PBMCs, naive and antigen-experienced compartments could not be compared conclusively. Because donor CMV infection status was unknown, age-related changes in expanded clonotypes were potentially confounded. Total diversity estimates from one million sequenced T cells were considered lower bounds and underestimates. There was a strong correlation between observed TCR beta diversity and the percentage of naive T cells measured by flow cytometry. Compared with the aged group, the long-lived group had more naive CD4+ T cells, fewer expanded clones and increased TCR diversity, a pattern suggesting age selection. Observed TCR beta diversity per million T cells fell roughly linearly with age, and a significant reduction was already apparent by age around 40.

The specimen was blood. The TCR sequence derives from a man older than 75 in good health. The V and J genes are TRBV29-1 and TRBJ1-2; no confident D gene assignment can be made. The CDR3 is CSVDHSDGYTF. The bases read TGCAGCGTCGACCACTCGGATGGCTACACCTTC.